A single T cell receptor (beta chain) is shown here with its context. Trimming took 0 bases from V and 3 from J, leaving 11 bases between them. Germline lookup yields CDR1 SEHNR and CDR2 FQNEAQ (reference sequence). The CDR3 has 16 residues. Source study methods: Scientists estimated how many nucleated cells there were by amplifying reference gene primers. Sequencing was performed with immunoSEQ multiplex PCR; in TCRdb, only in-frame clones are kept and a portion is missing. Clone size and V and J calls were adopted from that table, with D and trimming inferred from the DNA. In the table there are 45,000 to 50,000 clones, over 80% of which are singletons. The record originates from a study of blood T cell repertoires in COVID-19. Turning to the study itself: Both acute and convalescent COVID-19 samples were obtained from the United States, Italy and Spain. Sources were T cells, B-cell-depleted T cells, or PBMCs; the material itself was cDNA or gDNA.

The V call is TRBV7-9, the J call TRBJ2-2; perhaps TRBD1 as D (5 bases). The sample taken for sequencing was peripheral blood. This TCR came from an elderly man in a cohort sampled during active COVID-19. The CDR3 loop reads CASSLAAGPDTGELFF. In nucleotides, the CDR3 is TGTGCCAGCAGCTTAGCGGCAGGGCCCGACACCGGGGAGCTGTTTTTT.